This T cell receptor (beta chain) was recorded in a study of T-cell reconstitution after alpha-beta-depleted transplantation in children. Study outcomes and limitations: As was reported, about two months after transplant, alpha-beta T cells came from several hundred expanded graft clones. From newly produced T cells came most of the T-cell counts and diversity one year after transplant.

Preparation of the TCRbeta library used unique molecular identifiers. Each CDR3 protein gets one entry after TCRdb re-called the PCR reads with MiXCR. The table records 75,000 to 80,000 distinct CDR3 sequences, around 18% of them present only once. Trimming left V 1 base short and J 2 bases short, with 6 bases between. Per the germline V gene, CDR1 is DFQATT and CDR2 is SNEGSKA (reference sequence). The CDR3 covers 12 residues. Turning to this clonotype: What it binds is not known.

Material: PBMCs, mostly from graft donor cells, obtained 360 days after TCRalphabeta/CD19-depleted stem cell transplant. The clonotype was recovered from a male patient aged 2-10 years who had a stem cell transplant for acute lymphoblastic leukemia, so the T cells may come from the graft donor. The V gene is TRBV20-1, the J gene TRBJ2-7; D uncertain. CDR3: CSARGSTYEQYF. The CDR3 DNA reads as TGCAGTGCTAGAGGGAGTACCTACGAGCAGTACTTC.